Listed below are T cell receptor beta chains from one sample, sequenced in a study of blood T cell repertoires in COVID-19. Sequenced by immunoSEQ multiplex PCR; TCRdb stores in-frame clones only, minus some. The data hold approximately 210,000 clones, with about 79% observed a single time. Sequenced material: PBMCs or T cells enriched from blood (not recorded which). Receptors were obtained from a woman aged 55-69 years who had recovered from COVID-19. Both conserved end residues are part of each CDR3. A D gene is named only where the DNA matches it firmly. Clone size is given for some rows only: seen once, a few or many times, or a class if the clone is expanded.

TRBV12-5	TRBJ1-1	TRBD1	-	CASALDRAGVPEAFF	TGTGCTAGTGCCCTAGACAGGGCCGGGGTCCCTGAAGCTTTCTTT
TRBV19	TRBJ2-6	TRBD2	few	CASSIGTGRGDGANVLTF	TGTGCCAGTAGTATAGGCACCGGGAGGGGGGATGGGGCCAACGTCCTGACTTTC
TRBV18	TRBJ2-7	-	-	CASSPRDLPDEQYF	TGTGCCAGCTCACCGCGGGACCTACCCGACGAGCAGTACTTC
TRBV18	TRBJ2-7	TRBD2	-	CASSPGQSGLAVEQYW	TGTGCCAGCTCACCAGGACAGTCGGGACTAGCGGTTGAGCAGTACTGG
TRBV5-1	TRBJ2-3	TRBD1	-	CASSLKGQGVYTDTQYF	TGCGCCAGCAGCTTAAAAGGACAGGGGGTCTACACAGATACGCAGTATTTT
TRBV19	TRBJ1-1	-	-	CASSPSLQGLNTEAFF	TGTGCCAGTAGTCCCAGCCTTCAGGGCCTGAACACTGAAGCTTTCTTT
TRBV27	TRBJ1-6	-	-	CASSLGPFNNSPLHF	TGTGCCAGCAGTTTGGGCCCCTTTAATAATTCACCCCTCCACTTT
TRBV6-5	TRBJ1-2	TRBD1	-	CASSQGAGYGYTF	TGTGCCAGCAGTCAGGGGGCTGGATATGGCTACACCTTC
TRBV5-6	TRBJ1-6	TRBD1	-	CASSLDRGMDNSPLHF	TGTGCCAGCAGCTTGGACAGGGGCATGGACAATTCACCCCTCCACTTT
TRBV5-1	TRBJ1-4	TRBD1	-	CASTLEGQGVEKLFF	TGCGCCAGCACCCTTGAGGGACAGGGGGTTGAAAAACTGTTTTTT
TRBV3-1/TRBV3-2	TRBJ2-7	-	-	CASSQEYEQYF	TGTGCCAGCAGCCAGGAGTACGAGCAGTACTTC
TRBV19	TRBJ1-5	TRBD1	-	CASSGPRDRDQPQHF	TGTGCCAGTAGTGGACCGAGGGACAGAGATCAGCCCCAGCATTTT
TRBV29-1	TRBJ2-6	-	-	CSVAPRGGVSGANVLTF	TGCAGCGTCGCACCGAGGGGCGGGGTATCTGGGGCCAACGTCCTGACTTTC
TRBV4-3	TRBJ2-3	TRBD1	-	CASSHSRTGGRDTQYF	TGCGCCAGCAGCCACTCTAGGACAGGGGGCAGAGATACGCAGTATTTT
TRBV6-5	TRBJ2-7	-	-	CASSYSQGQNEQYF	TGTGCCAGCAGTTACTCTCAGGGTCAAAACGAGCAGTACTTC
TRBV5-1	TRBJ2-2	TRBD1	-	CASRAGTEDTGELFF	TGCGCCAGCCGAGCCGGGACAGAGGACACCGGGGAGCTGTTTTTT
TRBV9	TRBJ2-1	-	-	CASSVGLGTFYNEQFF	TGTGCCAGCAGCGTTGGATTGGGGACTTTCTACAATGAGCAGTTCTTC
TRBV7-9	TRBJ1-5	TRBD1	-	CASSPDRVDQPQHF	TGTGCCAGCAGCCCCGACAGGGTCGATCAGCCCCAGCATTTT
TRBV4-1	TRBJ1-4	-	-	CASSQDGVNRAATNEKLFF	TGCGCCAGCAGCCAAGATGGGGTAAACAGGGCCGCAACTAATGAAAAACTGTTTTTT
TRBV11-3	TRBJ2-7	TRBD1	-	CASSTDRVGEQYF	TGTGCCAGCAGCACGGACAGGGTAGGCGAGCAGTACTTC
TRBV3-1/TRBV3-2	TRBJ2-7	-	once	CASGTPPPYEQYF	TGTGCCAGCGGGACTCCACCGCCCTACGAGCAGTACTTC
TRBV7-9	TRBJ2-1	-	-	CASSLGTAKNEQFF	TGTGCCAGCAGCTTAGGGACTGCCAAAAATGAGCAGTTCTTC
TRBV9	TRBJ1-1	-	-	CASSLREGGNTEAFF	TGTGCCAGCAGCCTTCGCGAGGGTGGGAACACTGAAGCTTTCTTT
TRBV7-2	TRBJ1-6	-	-	CASRDSYNSPLHF	TGTGCCAGCAGGGACAGTTATAATTCACCCCTCCACTTT